A single sample gave rise to the 19 T cell receptor beta chains below, sequenced in a study of CD8+CD57+ T cells in acquired aplastic anemia. Investigators profiled TCR beta VDJ and CDR3 from genomic DNA template. One entry per CDR3 protein, called by TCRdb with MiXCR from the reads. This sample carries fewer than 250,000 distinct CDR3 sequences, roughly half of them seen once, and the ten largest clones take about a sixth. The sequenced sample consisted of sorted CD4+, CD8+, or CD8+CD57+ T cells (not recorded which) from PBMCs. These receptor sequences come from a human donor in good health, serving as a control.

The rearrangement joins TRBV7-9 to TRBJ1-2, with TRBD1 matching over 7 bases. Germline CDR1 reads SEHNR; CDR2 reads FQNEAQ (reference sequence). The CDR3 is made up of 14 amino acids. V shed 7 bases, J shed 4 bases, and the junction held 9 bases outside the gene matches. The CDR3 sequence: CASTASTGSYGYTF. In DNA, the CDR3 is TGTGCCAGCACCGCCTCGACAGGGAGCTATGGCTACACCTTC. Drawing the rest from reference TRBV7-9 and TRBJ1-2, the complete variable domain is DTGVSQNPRHKITKRGQNVTFRCDPISEHNRLYWYRQTLGQGPEFLTYFQNEAQLEKSRLLSDRFSAERPKGSFSTLEIQRTEQGDSAMYLCASTASTGSYGYTFGSGTRLTVV.

CDR3 coding DNA: TGTGCCAGCCGTATTCTTTGGACGGAGATCGGCGGGGAGCTGTTTTTT. Protein sequence: CASRILWTEIGGELFF. V is TRBV19 and J is TRBJ2-2; no definite D call. Germline CDR1 is LNHDA and CDR2 is SQIVND (reference sequence). Between the trimmed V and J ends, which lost 9 bases and 7 bases, there was a span of 24 bases. The CDR3 spans 16 residues. Looking up the rest from reference TRBV19 and TRBJ2-2 gives the full variable domain: DGGITQSPKYLFRKEGQNVTLSCEQNLNHDAMYWYRQDPGQGLRLIYYSQIVNDFQKGDIAEGYSVSREKKESFPLTVTSAQKNPTAFYLCASRILWTEIGGELFFGEGSRLTVL.

Note on this clonotype: The CDR3 does not end in the conserved phenylalanine or tryptophan, so this is likely a read error. The rearrangement uses TRBV7-2 and TRBJ2-7; the match to TRBD1 covers 9 bases. The J segment lost 1 base and the V segment lost 7 bases, leaving 14 bases of the junction unmatched. Germline V CDR1 and CDR2: SGHTA, FQGNSA. The CDR3 length is 17 residues. The CDR3 spells CASTLTGGASTSYEQYS. CDR3 nucleotide sequence: TGTGCCAGCACCCTCACAGGGGGCGCCTCCACGTCCTACGAGCAGTACTCC.

J is TRBJ2-7 and V is TRBV7-9; TRBD2 might be the D (5 bases). The ends were cut back, 5 bases at V and 7 bases at J, with 15 bases in the middle. Germline V gene lookup returns CDR1 SEHNR and CDR2 FQNEAQ (reference sequence). The CDR3 runs to 13 residues. The CDR3 coding sequence is TGTGCCAGCAGCCCGAGGACCCCGGGGGAGCAGTACTTC. It specifies CASSPRTPGEQYF. Full variable domain (missing parts from reference TRBV7-9 and TRBJ2-7): DTGVSQNPRHKITKRGQNVTFRCDPISEHNRLYWYRQTLGQGPEFLTYFQNEAQLEKSRLLSDRFSAERPKGSFSTLEIQRTEQGDSAMYLCASSPRTPGEQYFGPGTRLTVT.

At least ten counts were recorded for this clonotype. The rearrangement links TRBV6-6 to TRBJ1-6, with TRBD1 as a possible D gene (5 bases). Germline loops: CDR1 MNHNY, CDR2 SVGAGI (reference sequence). Trimming left V 2 bases short and J 8 bases short, with 16 bases between. This CDR3 is 16 amino acids long. The CDR3 DNA reads as TGTGCCAGCAGTTACCCGGGGGGAGGGGTGGATTCACCCCTCCACTTT. This translates into CASSYPGGGVDSPLHF.

This clonotype was recorded only once. A junction boundary mismatches the germline segment, possibly from a read error. The J gene is TRBJ2-2, the V gene TRBV19; 7 positions match TRBD1. This CDR3 is 14 amino acids long. Germline loops: CDR1 LNHDA, CDR2 SQIVND (reference sequence). DNA of the CDR3: TGTGCCAGTCGCGCAGGGGGAAACACCGGGGAGTTGTTTTTT. Translation: CASRAGGNTGELFF.

The chain uses TRBV28 and TRBJ2-7, with D possibly matching TRBD2 (5 bases). The ends were cut back, 6 bases at V and 6 bases at J, with 15 bases in the middle. The CDR3 loop spans 13 amino acids. Per the germline V gene, CDR1 is MDHEN and CDR2 is SYDVKM. The CDR3 here is CASSFPGTVEQYV. The DNA for the CDR3 is TGTGCCAGCAGCTTCCCGGGAACCGTCGAGCAGTACGTC.

At least ten counts were recorded for this clonotype. The V call is TRBV7-2, the J call TRBJ1-1; D call uncertain. Looked up from germline, CDR1 is SGHTA and CDR2 is FQGNSA. V was trimmed by 2 bases and J by 0 bases, leaving 10 bases between them. There are 15 residues in the CDR3. CDR3 sequence: CASSLQGSMNTEAFF. Here the CDR3 DNA reads TGTGCCAGCAGCTTACAAGGGTCCATGAACACTGAAGCTTTCTTT. Using reference TRBV7-2 and TRBJ1-1 for the parts outside the CDR3, the full variable domain is GAGVSQSPSNKVTEKGKDVELRCDPISGHTALYWYRQSLGQGLEFLIYFQGNSAPDKSGLPSDRFSAERTGGSVSTLTIQRTQQEDSAVYLCASSLQGSMNTEAFFGQGTRLTVV.

The chain has TRBV5-1 and TRBJ1-1; the match to TRBD1 covers 9 bases. Germline V gene sequence: CDR1 SGHRS, CDR2 YFSETQ. The CDR3 length is 14 residues. Trimming cost V 5 bases and J 5 bases; bases outside gene matches: 7. CDR3 sequence: CASSTGGARTEAFF. CDR3 coding DNA: TGCGCCAGCAGTACAGGGGGCGCGAGGACTGAAGCTTTCTTT.

V gene TRBV10-3 combines with J gene TRBJ1-5; D is uncertain. V lost 4 bases, J lost 8 bases, and 12 bases lay in between. This CDR3 spans 13 amino acids. Germline CDR1 ENHRY, CDR2 SYGVKD. The CDR3 is CAISAVRMEPQHF. CDR3 DNA sequence: TGTGCCATCAGTGCCGTTAGGATGGAGCCCCAGCATTTT.

DNA for the CDR3: TGTGCCAGCACCGTCGGGCAGCGCTATGGCTACACCTTC. It translates to CASTVGQRYGYTF. The V and J genes are TRBV2 and TRBJ1-2; D not resolved. V gave up 7 bases and J gave up 4 bases, with 13 bases separating them. Germline V CDR1 and CDR2: SNHLY, FYNNEI. The CDR3 totals 13 residues.

At least ten counts were recorded for this clonotype. This chain links TRBV7-6 with TRBJ1-6; D gene ambiguous. The CDR3 extends over 12 amino acids. Trimming pared 4 bases from V and 8 bases from J, leaving 6 bases between. CDR1 SGHVS and CDR2 FNYEAQ come from the germline V gene. The CDR3 DNA is TGTGCCAGCAGCTCCTTCTATTCACCCCTCCACTTT. Translated: CASSSFYSPLHF.

The chain uses TRBV6-5 and TRBJ1-3; 8 bases agree with TRBD1. Germline loops: CDR1 MNHEY, CDR2 SVGAGI. Unmatched junction bases numbered 10, after V lost 5 bases and J lost 1 base. The CDR3 extends over 17 amino acids. As DNA, the CDR3 is TGTGCCAGCAGTCCTTTGGTCAGGGGGCGGTCTGGAAACACCATATATTTT. Protein: CASSPLVRGRSGNTIYF.

V is TRBV7-9 and J is TRBJ1-6; 8 bases are a match to TRBD1. Germline V gene lookup returns CDR1 SEHNR and CDR2 FQNEAQ (reference sequence). Trimming cost V 5 bases and J 9 bases; bases outside gene matches: 6. This CDR3 spans 14 amino acids. The CDR3 region has the DNA TGTGCCAGCAGCGGCCGGGACAGGCTTTCACCCCTCCACTTT. It yields the protein CASSGRDRLSPLHF.

The rearrangement joins TRBV19 to TRBJ1-1; D ambiguous. V gave up 10 bases and J gave up 5 bases, with 14 bases separating them. The CDR3 is 12 amino acids. Germline CDR1 LNHDA, CDR2 SQIVND (reference sequence). CDR3 region: CATREGGTEAFF. The DNA of the CDR3 is TGTGCCACCCGGGAGGGAGGGACTGAAGCTTTCTTT.

The DNA for the CDR3 is TGTGCCAGCAGTGAAGGGGGGGGGACAGACTACAATGAGCAGTTCTTC. Its protein is CASSEGGGTDYNEQFF. The V gene is TRBV6-1, the J gene TRBJ2-1; perhaps D is TRBD1 or TRBD2 (7 bases each). The V end was cut by 1 base, the J end by 3 bases, with 13 bases between. CDR3 length equals 16 residues. CDR1 is MNHNS, CDR2 SASEGT, per germline.

This clonotype has just a few counts. The chain links TRBV7-3 to TRBJ2-7; D might be TRBD1 (5 bases). The V gene lost 6 bases and the J gene lost 2 bases, with 32 bases spanning the gap. Germline values: CDR1 SGHTA, CDR2 FQGTGA. There are 20 residues in the CDR3. The CDR3 is CASSFPLYPLIRVGTYEQYF. CDR3 DNA: TGTGCCAGCAGTTTCCCCCTTTACCCCCTCATCAGGGTGGGGACCTACGAGCAGTACTTC.

Notes on this clonotype: An end of the junction does not agree with germline; a read error may underlie this. The chain couples TRBV3-1 to TRBJ2-7; 7 bases map to TRBD1. The CDR3 has 16 amino acids. Germline V lookup: CDR1 LGHDT, CDR2 YNNKEL (reference sequence). DNA of the CDR3: TGTGCCAGCAGTCAAGGGGGCAGGGGAAAACGCTACGAGCAGTACTTC. Protein product: CASSQGGRGKRYEQYF.

The rearrangement links TRBV15 to TRBJ2-5, with D possibly matching TRBD2 (5 bases). The CDR3 sequence is 14 residues long. Trimming took 4 bases from V and 1 from J, leaving 10 bases between them. Per germline, CDR1 LNHNV and CDR2 YYDKDF (reference sequence). CDR3 loop: CATSNGAAQETQYF. CDR3 nucleotides: TGTGCCACCAGCAATGGAGCGGCCCAAGAGACCCAGTACTTC.